Reported below is one TCR beta chain. The antigen is unknown. These data are taken from a study of CD8+ T cells in alopecia areata. Study background: Each day, treated patients took oral tofacitinib twice, at 5 to 10 mg per dose. Notes on the study in general: Clonality was higher in lesional than normal scalp, especially in alopecia totalis/universalis.

Germline V gives CDR1 SNHLY, CDR2 FYNNEI. The length of the CDR3 is 13 residues. Trimming took 3 bases from V and 0 from J, leaving 3 bases between them. Extracted RNA was reverse transcribed, and the resulting cDNA served as sequencing template. Produced via immunoSEQ multiplex PCR; TCRdb's table is partial and in-frame only. The sample contains about 180,000 clones, 50% to 70% of which appear only once. The V gene is TRBV2, the J gene TRBJ1-5; D is undetermined. The receptor was derived from a human donor with alopecia areata. Sequencing was performed on CD4+ T cells sorted from blood, taken at week 0. The CDR3 DNA sequence: TGTGCCAGCAGTGAGGGTAGCAATCAGCCCCAGCATTTT. It codes for CASSEGSNQPQHF.